This is a list of T cell receptor beta chains from one sample in a study of T-cell memory formation after mild COVID-19. TCRdb independently ran MiXCR on the 5' RACE reads; one entry per CDR3 protein. This sample has roughly 450,000 distinct CDR3 sequences, with roughly 18% found just once. The material sequenced was PBMCs or a T cell subset sorted from them (not recorded which). The receptors shown here come from a man between 18 and 29 years old who had mild COVID-19 (a few samples of this study predate the infection). Cell type and time point are not known. Each CDR3 is given with its conserved first and last residue. D genes are given only for firm matches.

V	D	J	CDR3
TRBV11-3	-	TRBJ2-3	CASSLDLADTQYF
TRBV6-4	TRBD2	TRBJ2-3	CASSDSTRGGTDTQYF
TRBV24-1	-	TRBJ2-3	CATSDFEAGADTQYF
TRBV7-2	-	TRBJ2-5	CASSRKSGETQYF
TRBV9	-	TRBJ2-5	CASSVRGSKETQYF
TRBV7-8	-	TRBJ1-6	CASSAGGRGDNSPLHF
TRBV7-8	TRBD1	TRBJ1-5	CASSFRTGSNQPQHF
TRBV4-1	-	TRBJ1-1	CASSLRTGNTEVFF
TRBV6-4	TRBD2	TRBJ2-3	CASSEATSGGLDTQYF
TRBV5-6	-	TRBJ1-6	CASSFWGSSYNSPLHF
TRBV20-1	-	TRBJ2-3	CSARSSGGGDTQYF
TRBV9	TRBD2	TRBJ2-2	CASSVVAGGSTGELFF
TRBV11-2	-	TRBJ1-6	CASSPTDNNSPLHF
TRBV7-9	TRBD1	TRBJ1-1	CASSNSDRVNTEAFF
TRBV7-8	-	TRBJ2-1	CASSKKRGVNNEQFF
TRBV2	-	TRBJ1-3	CASSESSFSGNTIYF
TRBV11-1	TRBD1	TRBJ2-1	CASSWTSGTDYNEQFF
TRBV5-1	-	TRBJ1-2	CASSFQSSIYTF
TRBV29-1	TRBD1	TRBJ2-5	CSVAKGQGFSETQYF
TRBV25-1	TRBD1	TRBJ1-5	CASSQTGVGGQPQHF
TRBV6-6	-	TRBJ1-2	CASSEQGRDGYTF
TRBV7-9	-	TRBJ2-2	CASSLDRTANTGELFF
TRBV15	-	TRBJ1-5	CATSRDWGVASNQPQHF
TRBV5-1	TRBD2	TRBJ2-1	CASSQAGTSGPNPYNEQFF
TRBV28	-	TRBJ1-1	CASSRLTGPGTEAFF
TRBV20-1	-	TRBJ1-5	CSARLPGRPKGQPQHF
TRBV24-1	-	TRBJ2-3	CATSDRGRSSLKVTSTDTQYF
TRBV6-5	-	TRBJ1-1	CASRYQGNPEAFF
TRBV29-1	-	TRBJ1-5	CSVEGGGGQPQHF
TRBV9	TRBD1	TRBJ2-2	CASSVDRGELFF
TRBV7-9	-	TRBJ1-1	CASSRGTAEADTEAFF
TRBV7-9	TRBD1	TRBJ1-2	CASGPQGAHGYTF
TRBV7-3	-	TRBJ2-3	CASSSNDRSDTQYF
TRBV28	-	TRBJ1-1	CASSRGQNTEAFF
TRBV12-5	-	TRBJ1-6	CASGLEGNSPLHF
TRBV6-5	-	TRBJ1-1	CASSYVGGKTEAFF